This T cell receptor (beta chain) was recorded in a study of blood T cell repertoires in COVID-19. Study-wide background: The study drew acute and convalescent COVID-19 samples from the United States, Italy and Spain. PBMCs, B-cell-depleted T cells, or T cells provided the cDNA or gDNA that made up the material.

The CDR3 covers 13 residues. The V end lost 8 bases, the J end lost 5 bases, and 15 bases lay between the germline ends. Germline CDR1 is LNHNV and CDR2 is YYDKDF (reference sequence). Authors' processing steps: Counts of nucleated cells, estimated from reference gene primer amplification, were obtained. Only in-frame clones appear in the TCRdb table, and some are missing; sequencing was by immunoSEQ multiplex PCR. That table is the source of V, J and clone size, and D and trimming were worked out from the DNA. The table shows about 240,000 clones, with 85% to 90% occurring only once. Specimen: peripheral blood. The sequence came from a woman aged 70-85 years with active or convalescent COVID-19. The chain joins TRBV15 to TRBJ2-5; D is perhaps TRBD2 (5 bases). CDR3 nucleotide sequence: TGTGCCACCCGCCGGGGATCGGACGAGACCCAGTACTTC. Residues: CATRRGSDETQYF.